The 25 T cell receptor beta chains in this list originate from one sample, sequenced in a study of OX40 agonist ivuxolimab in advanced cancers. Data came from immunoSEQ multiplex PCR; TCRdb stores just in-frame clones and leaves some out. The data hold approximately 65,000 clones, with roughly nine tenths observed a single time. The input for sequencing was CD4+ or CD8+ T cells sorted from blood, taken in a trial of the OX40 agonist ivuxolimab. These receptors were obtained from an adult with an advanced solid tumor such as melanoma, head and neck, liver or kidney cancer.

The rearrangement links TRBV5-1 to TRBJ2-2; 9 positions match TRBD1. The germline V gene has CDR1 SGHRS and CDR2 YFSETQ. V was pared by 0 bases and J by 7 bases, with 4 bases of the junction left unmatched. The length of the CDR3 is 15 residues. This chain's CDR3 is CASSLVGQGSGELFF. The DNA of the CDR3 is TGCGCCAGCAGCTTGGTGGGACAGGGAAGCGGGGAGCTGTTTTTT.

This chain links TRBV28 with TRBJ2-7, with 14 nucleotides matching TRBD2. J was trimmed by 6 bases and V by 7 bases; bases with no gene match: 11. The CDR3 loop spans 16 amino acids. In germline, CDR1 is MDHEN, CDR2 SYDVKM. CDR3 region: CASTIGLAGGTVEQYF. The CDR3 bases are TGTGCCAGCACAATAGGACTAGCGGGGGGTACAGTCGAGCAGTACTTC.

This chain links TRBV27 with TRBJ1-3; TRBD1 agrees at 9 bases. This CDR3 spans 17 amino acids. CDR1 is MNHEY, CDR2 SMNVEV, per germline (reference sequence). J was trimmed by 4 bases and V by 5 bases; bases with no gene match: 12. The CDR3 sequence is CASSLGQGQPKGNTIYF. The CDR3 region has the DNA TGTGCCAGCAGTCTAGGACAGGGGCAACCTAAAGGAAACACCATATATTTT.

Here the CDR3 DNA reads TGTGCCATCAGTGAGGGACAGGGGATAGGGGAGCAGTACTTC. This translates into CAISEGQGIGEQYF. The chain employs TRBV10-3 and TRBJ2-7; 9 bases are shared with TRBD1. This CDR3 has 14 residues. The V and J ends lost 2 bases and 7 bases, in that order; junction bases with no gene match: 6. Germline lookup yields CDR1 ENHRY and CDR2 SYGVKD.

This clone was seen more than once but under ten times. The rearrangement uses TRBV2 and TRBJ1-5; the D is unclear. The CDR3 loop spans 13 amino acids. Trimming left V 4 bases short and J 0 bases short, with 4 bases between. From germline, CDR1 is SNHLY and CDR2 FYNNEI. This chain's CDR3 is CASSGDSNQPQHF. DNA of the CDR3: TGTGCCAGCAGTGGGGATAGCAATCAGCCCCAGCATTTT.

The chain links TRBV7-3 to TRBJ2-1; possible D gene TRBD2, 5 bases. The germline V gene has CDR1 SGHTA and CDR2 FQGTGA. V lost 5 bases and J 3 bases, leaving 8 bases between the germline ends. The CDR3 has 13 amino acids. The CDR3 is CASSSGIYNEQFF. CDR3 in DNA: TGTGCCAGCAGCAGCGGAATCTACAATGAGCAGTTCTTC.

This chain links TRBV5-1 with TRBJ2-6; D may be TRBD1 (6 bases). Trimming removed 0 bases at V and 1 base at J, with 8 bases between. CDR1 and CDR2 (germline): SGHRS, YFSETQ. There are 16 residues in the CDR3. CDR3 DNA sequence: TGCGCCAGCAGCTTGGATACAGGGTCTGGGGCCAACGTCCTGACTTTC. Translation: CASSLDTGSGANVLTF.

The chain employs TRBV11-2 and TRBJ2-2, with D hard to call. CDR3 size: 15 residues. Germline loops: CDR1 SGHAT, CDR2 FQNNGV. V lost 0 bases and J 6 bases, leaving 11 bases between the germline ends. Written as DNA, the CDR3 is TGTGCCAGCAGCTTAGACCTACGGGCCCCCGGGGAGCTGTTTTTT. Translation: CASSLDLRAPGELFF.

The chain uses TRBV7-9 and TRBJ2-7; TRBD1 matches 8 bases. From germline, CDR1 is SEHNR and CDR2 FQNEAQ (reference sequence). J was trimmed by 6 bases and V by 5 bases; bases with no gene match: 6. The CDR3 totals 13 residues. CDR3 nucleotide sequence: TGTGCCAGCAGCCTAGGACAGGGCCGCGAGCAGTACTTC. Translation: CASSLGQGREQYF.

The V and J genes are TRBV6-5 and TRBJ2-2; D gene unclear. V was pared by 8 bases and J by 5 bases, with 9 bases between. CDR1 is MNHEY, CDR2 SVGAGI, per germline. CDR3 length: 12 residues. This CDR3 is CASRGATGELFF. In DNA, the CDR3 is TGTGCCAGCCGTGGCGCGACCGGGGAGCTGTTTTTT.

The chain couples TRBV18 to TRBJ2-5, with D unresolved. The CDR3 has 13 amino acids. Trimming cost V 0 bases and J 5 bases, with 7 bases left between them. Germline loops: CDR1 KGHSH, CDR2 LQKENI. CDR3 bases: TGTGCCAGCTCACCACCGGCCCTTGAGACCCAGTACTTC. Translating gives CASSPPALETQYF.

The gene calls are TRBV28 and TRBJ2-4; TRBD1 aligns across 7 bases. Germline lookup yields CDR1 MDHEN and CDR2 SYDVKM. The J segment lost 0 bases and the V segment lost 4 bases, leaving 6 bases of the junction unmatched. This CDR3 is 16 amino acids long. The CDR3 nucleotides read TGTGCCAGCAGTTCAGGGGGTGGCGGAGCCAAAAACATTCAGTACTTC. It codes for CASSSGGGGAKNIQYF.

This chain connects TRBV7-9 to TRBJ1-5; D not resolved. Germline loops: CDR1 SEHNR, CDR2 FQNEAQ (reference sequence). The V end lost 5 bases, the J end lost 11 bases, and 13 bases lay between the germline ends. This CDR3 spans 12 amino acids. CDR3 amino acids: CASSLGPGAQHF. The CDR3 nucleotides are TGTGCCAGCAGCCTCGGACCTGGGGCCCAGCATTTT.

The chain employs TRBV5-1 and TRBJ2-2, with D unresolved. The V end was cut by 0 bases, the J end by 4 bases, with 4 bases between. There are 13 residues in the CDR3. CDR1 is SGHRS and CDR2 is YFSETQ in the germline V gene. The CDR3 region is CASSLDSTGELFF. Written as DNA, the CDR3 is TGCGCCAGCAGCTTGGACAGCACCGGGGAGCTGTTTTTT.

V is TRBV7-2 and J is TRBJ1-1, with no clear D. The CDR3 consists of 14 residues. CDR1 and CDR2 (germline): SGHTA, FQGNSA. Trimming left V 3 bases short and J 0 bases short, with 8 bases between. CDR3: CASSFWGVNTEAFF. The CDR3 bases are TGTGCCAGCAGCTTCTGGGGTGTGAACACTGAAGCTTTCTTT. The variable domain in full, with the rest retrieved from reference TRBV7-2 and TRBJ1-1, is GAGVSQSPSNKVTEKGKDVELRCDPISGHTALYWYRQSLGQGLEFLIYFQGNSAPDKSGLPSDRFSAERTGGSVSTLTIQRTQQEDSAVYLCASSFWGVNTEAFFGQGTRLTVV.

The chain employs TRBV6-5 and TRBJ2-7, with D possibly matching TRBD1 (6 bases). The CDR3 totals 14 residues. The germline V and J ends were trimmed by 5 bases and 0 bases, with 11 bases remaining between them. The germline V gene has CDR1 MNHEY and CDR2 SVGAGI. The CDR3 DNA follows: TGTGCCAGCAGTCCCCGACAGGACTCCTACGAGCAGTACTTC. Protein sequence: CASSPRQDSYEQYF.

CDR3 nucleotide sequence: TGTGCCAGCCAGGACTTAAGAGGCGGCGGGGAGCTGTTTTTT. As protein: CASQDLRGGGELFF. The chain links TRBV19 to TRBJ2-2; D may be TRBD2 (5 bases). The CDR3 extends over 14 amino acids. CDR1 and CDR2 from the germline V gene are LNHDA and SQIVND (reference sequence). V was cut by 9 bases and J by 7 bases, with 18 bases left in between.

This chain joins TRBV6-1 and TRBJ2-7; a possible D gene is TRBD1 (6 bases). V dropped 6 bases and J dropped 2 bases, with 14 bases sitting between them. CDR1 is MNHNS, CDR2 SASEGT, per germline. The CDR3 contains 14 residues. CDR3 nucleotides: TGTGCCAGCAGAAATACAGGGTCCCCCTACGAGCAGTACTTC. Translated, it gives CASRNTGSPYEQYF.

This clone has a handful of counts. This chain uses TRBV19 with TRBJ1-2; tentatively, D is TRBD1 (5 bases). With 10 bases removed from V and 1 base from J, the gap between germline ends came to 16 bases. Germline-derived CDR1 and CDR2 are LNHDA and SQIVND (reference sequence). The CDR3 runs 14 residues. In DNA form, the CDR3 reads TGTGCCACGAGCGGGAGGGGAAGTAACTATGGCTACACCTTC. Amino acids: CATSGRGSNYGYTF.

In this sample, this clone turned up once. The rearrangement joins TRBV5-6 to TRBJ1-3; the D is unclear. The CDR3 length is 16 residues. V dropped 4 bases and J dropped 2 bases, with 16 bases sitting between them. Germline values: CDR1 SGHDT, CDR2 YYEEEE. The CDR3 nucleotides are TGTGCCAGCAGCCCCCCGAGGGAGGTGGCTGGAAACACCATATATTTT. Its translation is CASSPPREVAGNTIYF.

This chain uses TRBV5-1 with TRBJ1-2; TRBD1 matches at 7 bases. The germline gives CDR1 SGHRS, CDR2 YFSETQ. The V and J ends lost 4 bases and 2 bases, in that order; junction bases with no gene match: 11. The CDR3 covers 16 residues. The CDR3 DNA reads as TGCGCCAGCAGCCCCAGACAGGGAGGTCTGAACTATGGCTACACCTTC. Protein sequence: CASSPRQGGLNYGYTF. Combining the CDR3 with reference TRBV5-1 and TRBJ1-2 gives the whole variable domain KAGVTQTPRYLIKTRGQQVTLSCSPISGHRSVSWYQQTPGQGLQFLFEYFSETQRNKGNFPGRFSGRQFSNSRSEMNVSTLELGDSALYLCASSPRQGGLNYGYTFGSGTRLTVV.

CDR3 in amino acids: CASSFSAGDSPLHF. The CDR3 DNA reads as TGCGCCAGCAGCTTTAGTGCAGGGGATTCACCCCTCCACTTT. This chain uses TRBV5-1 with TRBJ1-6; weak D call: TRBD1 (6 bases). The V gene lost 2 bases and the J gene lost 8 bases, with 11 bases spanning the gap. CDR3 size: 14 residues. In germline, CDR1 is SGHRS, CDR2 YFSETQ.

The genes are TRBV10-3 and TRBJ1-2; possibly TRBD1 for D (5 bases). V lost 3 bases, J lost 1 base, and 6 bases lay in between. Germline CDR1 reads ENHRY; CDR2 reads SYGVKD. The CDR3 has 13 residues. The CDR3 region has the DNA TGTGCCATCAGTGAAGGGGTTAACTATGGCTACACCTTC. The encoded protein is CAISEGVNYGYTF.

This chain joins TRBV5-1 and TRBJ1-6; TRBD1 aligns across 8 bases. V dropped 0 bases and J dropped 6; count of bases not matched to a gene: 8. The V gene's germline CDR1 is SGHRS and CDR2 YFSETQ. The CDR3 has 17 residues. CDR3 amino acids: CASSLGRGQGGNSPLHF. The DNA of the CDR3 is TGCGCCAGCAGCTTGGGAAGAGGACAGGGCGGTAATTCACCCCTCCACTTT.

The sample holds a few counts of this clone. Here the CDR3 DNA reads TGTGCCAGCAGCCAACGGACAGGGGACTACGAGCAGTACTTC. It specifies CASSQRTGDYEQYF. The rearrangement links TRBV14 to TRBJ2-7; 9 nucleotides agree with TRBD1. The CDR3 consists of 14 residues. Germline-derived CDR1 and CDR2 are SGHDN and FVKESK. The trim removed 2 bases at V and 3 bases at J, leaving 2 bases unmatched.